A single sample is the source of the 12 T cell receptor beta chains below, sequenced in a study of cytomegalovirus exposure and HLA in healthy donors. Primers for the PCR totalled 60 Vbeta and 13 Jbeta. TCRdb's table, derived via immunoSEQ multiplex PCR, lists solely in-frame clones and lacks some. The data show about 140,000 clones, 76% seen once. Sequenced input: PBMCs. The receptors come from a female donor in good health and CMV-seropositive.

This chain joins TRBV19 and TRBJ2-5, with TRBD2 matching over 10 bases. The J call may be incorrect, as the DNA end agrees better with TRBJ2-7. Germline CDR1 is LNHDA and CDR2 is SQIVND (reference sequence). The CDR3 is made up of 18 amino acids. The CDR3, as DNA: TGTGCCAGTAGTATAAAGCGGGAGTCTAGCGGGAGTGGGTACGAGCAGTACTTC. This encodes CASSIKRESSGSGYEQYF.

This clone has just one count. This chain links TRBV7-9 with TRBJ2-7; 8 positions match TRBD2. This CDR3 spans 16 amino acids. The trim removed 1 base at V and 9 bases at J, leaving 14 bases unmatched. Germline CDR1 reads SEHNR; CDR2 reads FQNEAQ (reference sequence). Written as DNA, the CDR3 is TGTGCCAGCAGCTTAGGGACTAGCTTTCGGAGTGTTCGGCAGTACTTC. Amino acids: CASSLGTSFRSVRQYF.

This clone was found a few times. The chain is built from TRBV9 and TRBJ1-1; no clear D gene. Per the germline V gene, CDR1 is SGDLS and CDR2 is YYNGEE. This CDR3 comprises 13 residues. The ends were cut back, 0 bases at V and 4 bases at J, with 7 bases in the middle. The CDR3 region has the DNA TGTGCCAGCAGCGTAGTGGGGAGCACTGAAGCTTTCTTT. It yields the protein CASSVVGSTEAFF.

This clone was seen once. The rearrangement links TRBV2 to TRBJ1-1; 9 bases are a match to TRBD1. In germline, CDR1 is SNHLY, CDR2 FYNNEI. V shed 9 bases and J 1 base; nucleotides not matched to a gene: 3. The CDR3 has 13 residues. CDR3 protein: CASMDRGNTEAFF. In nucleotides, the CDR3 is TGTGCCAGTATGGACAGGGGGAACACTGAAGCTTTCTTT.

In DNA, the CDR3 is TGTGCCAGCAGCAAACGAGGCCTAGCGGGGGAGTACGAGCAGTACTTC. This gives the protein CASSKRGLAGEYEQYF. This chain joins TRBV11-2 and TRBJ2-7, with TRBD2 identical over 10 bases. CDR3 length: 16 amino acids. Losses at the gene ends were 5 bases for V and 4 bases for J; bases not matched to a gene: 11. The germline gives CDR1 SGHAT, CDR2 FQNNGV. The full variable domain, rest sourced from reference TRBV11-2 and TRBJ2-7, is EAGVAQSPRYKIIEKRQSVAFWCNPISGHATLYWYQQILGQGPKLLIQFQNNGVVDDSQLPKDRFSAERLKGVDSTLKIQPAKLEDSAVYLCASSKRGLAGEYEQYFGPGTRLTVT.

The gene calls are TRBV5-5 and TRBJ2-7; 9 bases agree with TRBD1. The germline CDR1 and CDR2 sequences are SGHKS and YYEKEE (reference sequence). This CDR3 contains 16 residues. V trimming: 3 bases; J trimming: 5 bases; junction bases outside the gene matches: 12. CDR3 residues: CASSSGPGQGVDEQYF. CDR3 DNA: TGTGCCAGCAGCTCGGGCCCGGGACAGGGAGTCGACGAGCAGTACTTC. Full variable domain (outside the CDR3, taken from reference TRBV5-5 and TRBJ2-7): DAGVTQSPTHLIKTRGQQVTLRCSPISGHKSVSWYQQVLGQGPQFIFQYYEKEERGRGNFPDRFSARQFPNYSSELNVNALLLGDSALYLCASSSGPGQGVDEQYFGPGTRLTVT.

This clone has just one count. The rearrangement links TRBV4-1 to TRBJ1-1; no reliable D call. CDR3 length: 15 residues. Germline V gives CDR1 MGHRA, CDR2 YSYEKL. V gave up 3 bases and J gave up 2 bases, with 13 bases separating them. CDR3 protein: CASSHRAGRNTEAFF. CDR3 nucleotides: TGCGCCAGCAGCCACCGGGCGGGGAGAAACACTGAAGCTTTCTTT.

V and J are TRBV13 and TRBJ2-7; TRBD1 matches at 9 bases. This CDR3 has 15 amino acids. Germline V gene sequence: CDR1 PRHDT, CDR2 FYEKMQ (reference sequence). The ends lost 5 bases at V and 6 bases at J; junction bases unmatched: 11. The CDR3 DNA reads TGTGCCAGCAGCCCGACAAGGGACAGGGTGAGCGAGCAGTACTTC. Its translation: CASSPTRDRVSEQYF.

This chain connects TRBV5-6 to TRBJ2-1; tentative D call: TRBD1 (5 bases). CDR1 SGHDT and CDR2 YYEEEE come from the germline V gene. This CDR3 is built from 14 residues. Trimming took off 2 bases at V and 8 bases at J, with 14 bases between the two ends. The CDR3 nucleotides read TGTGCCAGCAGCTTAATAGGGCAGGGCCATGAGCAGTTCTTC. Its translation is CASSLIGQGHEQFF.

CDR3 region: CASRFSGSGTGELFF. The CDR3 bases are TGCGCCAGCAGGTTTAGCGGGAGTGGAACCGGGGAGCTGTTTTTT. V is TRBV5-1 and J is TRBJ2-2; 9 nucleotides line up with TRBD2. This CDR3 has 15 amino acids. V shed 5 bases and J 5 bases; nucleotides not matched to a gene: 7. The germline V gene has CDR1 SGHRS and CDR2 YFSETQ.

This clone was detected a few times. The chain employs TRBV28 and TRBJ1-6; 8 bases line up with TRBD1. Trimming removed 5 bases from V and 5 bases from J; junction bases left unmatched: 5. Germline values: CDR1 MDHEN, CDR2 SYDVKM. The CDR3 contains 15 residues. The CDR3 here is CASSPLDRDNSPLHF. The CDR3 DNA sequence: TGTGCCAGCAGTCCTTTGGACAGGGATAATTCACCCCTCCACTTT.

This clone was detected once. The chain is built from TRBV18 and TRBJ2-2, with a weak D call TRBD1 (5 bases). Looked up from germline, CDR1 is KGHSH and CDR2 is LQKENI. The V and J ends lost 1 base and 7 bases respectively, with 10 bases between them. The CDR3 spans 14 residues. CDR3: CASSPRRVGGELFF. The CDR3 coding sequence is TGTGCCAGCTCACCACGCAGGGTGGGCGGGGAGCTGTTTTTT.